These 19 T cell receptor beta chains were all obtained from the same sample, sequenced in a study of blood T cell repertoires in COVID-19 (dated by TCRdb to 2020 to 2022). The library was made by the immunoSEQ multiplex PCR assay. Drawn from immuneACCESS, this table holds only the in-frame rearrangements with V and J called that TCRdb kept. Clones are partly lost; checked studies trace under half to an unresolved V gene and leave the rest unexplained. This sample is represented by about 35,000 clones; 60% to 80% of them were singletons. The ten largest clonotypes hold roughly 17% of the sample. What was sequenced was peripheral blood. The receptors were sampled from a human donor in a cohort sampled during active COVID-19.

As regards this clone: The same CDR3 can be traced to other DNA sequences in this sample. The gene calls are TRBV6-5 and TRBJ1-5; maybe TRBD1 (6 bases). Germline lookup yields CDR1 MNHEY and CDR2 SVGAGI. The CDR3 has 14 amino acids. V gave up 6 bases and J gave up 2 bases, with 11 bases separating them. The DNA of the CDR3 is TGTGCCAGCAGGGGAGGGGGGGGCAATCAGCCCCAGCATTTT. It yields the protein CASRGGGGNQPQHF.

V and J are TRBV27 and TRBJ2-3; perhaps TRBD2 as D (5 bases). Germline V lookup: CDR1 MNHEY, CDR2 SMNVEV (reference sequence). The CDR3 contains 16 residues. Trimming left V 3 bases short and J 3 bases short, with 16 bases between. The CDR3 loop reads CASSFLAPSPTDTQYF. The CDR3 region has the DNA TGTGCCAGCAGTTTTTTAGCGCCAAGCCCTACAGATACGCAGTATTTT.

This clone was seen a handful of times. J is TRBJ2-1 and V is TRBV28; tentatively, D is TRBD2 (5 bases). Trimming took off 1 base at V and 2 bases at J, with 6 bases between the two ends. CDR1 is MDHEN and CDR2 is SYDVKM in the germline V gene. CDR3 size: 14 residues. The CDR3 DNA is TGTGCCAGCAGTTTATTGACTACCTACAATGAGCAGTTCTTC. This gives the protein CASSLLTTYNEQFF.

The chain carries TRBV19 and TRBJ2-5; no clear D. CDR3 length equals 12 residues. The V end lost 8 bases, the J end lost 0 bases, and 7 bases lay between the germline ends. Germline V CDR1 and CDR2: LNHDA, SQIVND (reference sequence). The CDR3 region is CASGPHQETQYF. The CDR3 DNA follows: TGTGCCAGTGGGCCCCACCAAGAGACCCAGTACTTC.

The chain employs TRBV27 and TRBJ1-4; TRBD1 aligns across 7 bases. The CDR3 runs to 15 residues. From germline, CDR1 is MNHEY and CDR2 SMNVEV (reference sequence). The junction had 6 bases not matched to a gene; V was cut back by 5 bases and J by 3 bases. CDR3 sequence (DNA): TGTGCCAGCAGTGCCACAGGGGCCCCTAATGAAAAACTGTTTTTT. It specifies CASSATGAPNEKLFF.

The chain couples TRBV7-2 to TRBJ2-3, with D possibly being TRBD2 (5 bases). CDR3 length: 15 residues. The V end was cut by 0 bases, the J end by 2 bases, with 9 bases between. Germline values: CDR1 SGHTA, CDR2 FQGNSA. CDR3 nucleotides: TGTGCCAGCAGCTTAGCGGGGAGAAACACAGATACGCAGTATTTT. Its translation is CASSLAGRNTDTQYF.

This clone is a singleton in its sample. V gene TRBV6-5 combines with J gene TRBJ2-7, with 7 bases identical to TRBD2. The J segment lost 5 bases and the V segment lost 6 bases, leaving 7 bases of the junction unmatched. The CDR3 totals 13 residues. Germline loops: CDR1 MNHEY, CDR2 SVGAGI. In nucleotides, the CDR3 is TGTGCCAGCAGAGCGAGCGGGAATCACGAGCAGTACTTC. Translating it yields CASRASGNHEQYF.

The V call is TRBV7-9, the J call TRBJ2-1; D remains unclear. The CDR3 contains 13 residues. Trimming left V 3 bases short and J 4 bases short, with 7 bases between. From germline, CDR1 is SEHNR and CDR2 FQNEAQ (reference sequence). CDR3 in DNA: TGTGCCAGCAGCTTGGAGAGATACAATGAGCAGTTCTTC. Amino acids: CASSLERYNEQFF.

This clone was detected only a few times. This sequence joins TRBV3-1 (or the pseudogene TRBV3-2) and TRBJ2-3; no reliable D call. This CDR3 region has 12 residues. Per the germline V gene, CDR1 is LGHDT and CDR2 is YNNKEL (reference sequence). V was trimmed by 1 base and J by 6 bases, leaving 5 bases between them. The CDR3 protein is CASSQGLDTQYF. The CDR3, as DNA: TGTGCCAGCAGCCAAGGGCTGGATACGCAGTATTTT.

This clone showed up just a few times. The rearrangement links TRBV29-1 to TRBJ2-3; possible D gene TRBD1, 6 bases. Trimming took off 6 bases at V and 0 bases at J, with 13 bases between the two ends. Germline CDR1 and CDR2: SQVTM and ANQGSEA. The CDR3 extends over 14 amino acids. CDR3 loop: CSVRTVTSTDTQYF. The CDR3, as DNA: TGCAGCGTGAGGACAGTAACTAGCACAGATACGCAGTATTTT.

J is TRBJ2-2 and V is TRBV11-2; 7 nucleotides line up with TRBD2. The CDR3 spans 14 residues. Germline CDR1 reads SGHAT; CDR2 reads FQNNGV. V lost 5 bases and J lost 8; bases outside the gene matches: 8. The CDR3 DNA follows: TGTGCCAGCAGCCTACCAGCGGGAAGGGGGGAGCTGTTTTTT. Translating it yields CASSLPAGRGELFF. The whole variable domain, remainder taken from reference TRBV11-2 and TRBJ2-2, is EAGVAQSPRYKIIEKRQSVAFWCNPISGHATLYWYQQILGQGPKLLIQFQNNGVVDDSQLPKDRFSAERLKGVDSTLKIQPAKLEDSAVYLCASSLPAGRGELFFGEGSRLTVL.

On this clone: At one end the junction does not follow the germline gene, possibly because of a read error. This chain joins TRBV6-1 and TRBJ2-1; 8 bases line up with TRBD2. Germline loops: CDR1 MNHNS, CDR2 SASEGT. This CDR3 comprises 12 residues. The CDR3 region is CASSENSGVSVF. CDR3 nucleotide sequence: TGTGCCAGCAGTGAAAATAGCGGGGTTTCGGTCTTC.

The chain combines TRBV9 with TRBJ2-7; TRBD1 matches at 7 bases. Germline V lookup: CDR1 SGDLS, CDR2 YYNGEE. The CDR3 loop spans 14 amino acids. With 2 bases clipped from V and 3 bases from J, the junction kept 5 bases outside the gene matches. The chain's CDR3 is CASSVRDSFYEQYF. CDR3 DNA sequence: TGTGCCAGCAGCGTCCGGGACAGTTTCTACGAGCAGTACTTC.

The chain employs TRBV9 and TRBJ1-2, with a possible D match to TRBD1 (5 bases). V was shortened by 0 bases and J by 8 bases, with 14 bases between the two germline ends. The CDR3 contains 14 residues. Germline loops: CDR1 SGDLS, CDR2 YYNGEE. CDR3 coding DNA: TGTGCCAGCAGCGTAGATAGTACAGGTCGCGGCTACACCTTC. Encoded protein: CASSVDSTGRGYTF.

The CDR3 DNA follows: TGTGCCAGCAGGAGCGGGCTCATGGGGGAGAATCAGCCCCAGCATTTT. This codes for CASRSGLMGENQPQHF. J is TRBJ1-5 and V is TRBV28, with a possible D match to TRBD1 (5 bases). Germline lookup yields CDR1 MDHEN and CDR2 SYDVKM. The CDR3 loop spans 16 amino acids. Trimming stripped 6 bases from V and 4 bases from J, with 19 bases between.

V is TRBV5-1 and J is TRBJ2-1, with a possible D match to TRBD2 (6 bases). V lost 0 bases to trimming and J lost 3 bases, with 10 bases between them. Germline CDR1 SGHRS, CDR2 YFSETQ. CDR3 size: 15 residues. CDR3 in DNA: TGCGCCAGCAGCTTGGCCGCTAGCGACTACAATGAGCAGTTCTTC. Protein: CASSLAASDYNEQFF.

The V and J genes are TRBV6-2 or TRBV6-3 and TRBJ1-2; D gene unclear. Germline V gives CDR1 MNHEY, CDR2 SVGEGT. The CDR3 sequence is 15 residues long. The V end was cut by 5 bases, the J end by 3 bases, with 16 bases between. The CDR3, as DNA: TGTGCCAGCAGTGCTACATCCTCTGGAGACTATGGCTACACCTTC. This encodes CASSATSSGDYGYTF.

This clone was picked up a small number of times. The chain combines TRBV28 with TRBJ1-5; 8 nucleotides line up with TRBD1. CDR3 length: 16 residues. V was pared by 6 bases and J by 4 bases, with 11 bases of the junction left unmatched. Germline loops: CDR1 MDHEN, CDR2 SYDVKM. In DNA form, the CDR3 reads TGTGCCAGCAGCCCCGGAGGCAGGGGGCAAAATCAGCCCCAGCATTTT. As protein: CASSPGGRGQNQPQHF.

The chain is built from TRBV27 and TRBJ2-2, with TRBD1 matching over 10 bases. The CDR3 covers 15 residues. V trimming: 6 bases; J trimming: 8 bases; junction bases outside the gene matches: 9. Per germline, CDR1 MNHEY and CDR2 SMNVEV (reference sequence). In DNA form, the CDR3 reads TGTGCCAGCAGACTCCGACAGGGGGCGAGGGGGGAGCTGTTTTTT. This encodes CASRLRQGARGELFF.